Reported below is one TCR beta chain. Its matching antigen is unknown. This specimen comes from a study of cytomegalovirus exposure and HLA in healthy donors. Study results and limitations: High specificity and sensitivity for cytomegalovirus status were reported for the classifier. A list of 150 or so TCR beta chains associated with cytomegalovirus was given.

The roughly 120-subject validation cohort, separate from the 666-subject first cohort, included the donors. TCRdb's table, derived via immunoSEQ multiplex PCR, lists solely in-frame clones and lacks some. Among some 180,000 clones listed, about nine tenths were seen once. V lost 7 bases to trimming and J lost 6 bases, with 19 bases between them. The CDR3 has 15 amino acids. Germline-derived CDR1 and CDR2 are MNHNY and SVGAGI (reference sequence). This TCR was recovered from a man aged 25-45 years in good health and CMV-seropositive. The rearrangement links TRBV6-6 to TRBJ2-1, with D tentatively TRBD1 or TRBD2 (5 bases each). Material for sequencing was PBMCs. The CDR3 bases are TGTGCCAGCAAACCCCGGGACGCTACTGGCAATGAGCAGTTCTTC. This sequence encodes CASKPRDATGNEQFF.